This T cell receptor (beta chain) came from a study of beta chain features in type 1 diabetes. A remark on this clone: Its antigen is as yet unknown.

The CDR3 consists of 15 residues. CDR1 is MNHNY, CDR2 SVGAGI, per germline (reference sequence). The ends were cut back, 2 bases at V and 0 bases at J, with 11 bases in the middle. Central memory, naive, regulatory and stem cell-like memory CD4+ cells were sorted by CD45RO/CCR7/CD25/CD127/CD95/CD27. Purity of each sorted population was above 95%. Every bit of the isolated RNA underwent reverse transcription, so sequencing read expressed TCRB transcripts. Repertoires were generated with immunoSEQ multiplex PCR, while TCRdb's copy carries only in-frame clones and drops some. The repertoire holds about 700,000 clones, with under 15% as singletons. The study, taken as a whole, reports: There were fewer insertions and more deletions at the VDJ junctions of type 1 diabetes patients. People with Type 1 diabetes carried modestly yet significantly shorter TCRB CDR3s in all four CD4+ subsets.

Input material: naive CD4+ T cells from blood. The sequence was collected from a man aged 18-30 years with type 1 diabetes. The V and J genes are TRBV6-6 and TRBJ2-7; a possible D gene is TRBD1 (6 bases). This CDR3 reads CASSYPQGTSYEQYF. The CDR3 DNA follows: TGTGCCAGCAGTTACCCCCAGGGGACCTCCTACGAGCAGTACTTC.